Given below is one TCR beta chain in context. Its target is not known. Diagnostic decisions used clinical symptoms, serum thyroxine and TRAb, thyroid ultrasound and orbital computed tomography. The source material, RNA transcripts, was used to amplify TCR beta CDR3 regions. The study used the HTBI primer set for a first-round RT-PCR of the TCR CDR3. TCRdb fed the multiplex PCR reads into MiXCR, producing one record per CDR3 protein. The table records 650,000 to 800,000 distinct CDR3 sequences, roughly 46% of them present only once. The V and J ends lost 4 bases and 4 bases respectively, with 16 bases between them. There are 15 residues in the CDR3. Germline loops: CDR1 DFQATT, CDR2 SNEGSKA (reference sequence). The data stem from a study of T cells in Graves' hyperthyroidism and ophthalmopathy. Study observations and caveats: Separation of ophthalmopathy from stable hyperthyroidism was achieved by a 13 V-J model.

This receptor was obtained from an adult man with Graves' disease, either hyperthyroidism or ophthalmopathy (not recorded which). The chain carries TRBV20-1 and TRBJ1-4; D possibly corresponds to TRBD1 (6 bases). The sequencing input was peripheral blood or thyroid tissue (not recorded which). CDR3 region: CSATQAGGVNEKLFF. The CDR3 nucleotides are TGCAGTGCTACCCAAGCGGGGGGCGTTAATGAAAAACTGTTTTTT.